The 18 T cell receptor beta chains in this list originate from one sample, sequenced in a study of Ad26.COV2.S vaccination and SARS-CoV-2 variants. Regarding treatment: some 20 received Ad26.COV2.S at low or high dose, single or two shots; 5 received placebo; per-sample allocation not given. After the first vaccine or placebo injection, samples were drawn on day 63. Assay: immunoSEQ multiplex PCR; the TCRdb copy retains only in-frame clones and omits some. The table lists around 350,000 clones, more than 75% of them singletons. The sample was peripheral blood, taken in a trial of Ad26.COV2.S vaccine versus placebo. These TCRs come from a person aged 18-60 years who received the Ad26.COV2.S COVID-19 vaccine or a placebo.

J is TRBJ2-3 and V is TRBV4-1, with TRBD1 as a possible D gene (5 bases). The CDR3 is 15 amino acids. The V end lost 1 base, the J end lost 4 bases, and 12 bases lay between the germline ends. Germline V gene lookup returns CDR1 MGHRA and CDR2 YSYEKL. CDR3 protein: CASSQGAGPADTQYF. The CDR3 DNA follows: TGCGCCAGCAGCCAAGGGGCAGGGCCGGCAGATACGCAGTATTTT.

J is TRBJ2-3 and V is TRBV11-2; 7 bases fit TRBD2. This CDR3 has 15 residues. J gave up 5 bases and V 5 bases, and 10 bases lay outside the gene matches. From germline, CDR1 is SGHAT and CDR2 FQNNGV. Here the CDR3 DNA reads TGTGCCAGCAGCACAGCGGGGCGGGAGCTAGATACGCAGTATTTT. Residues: CASSTAGRELDTQYF.

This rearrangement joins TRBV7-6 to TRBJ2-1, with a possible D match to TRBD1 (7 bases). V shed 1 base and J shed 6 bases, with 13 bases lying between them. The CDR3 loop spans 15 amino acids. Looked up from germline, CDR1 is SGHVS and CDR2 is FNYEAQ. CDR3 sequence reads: CASSLEGQGGNEQFF. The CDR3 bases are TGTGCCAGCAGCTTAGAGGGCCAGGGGGGCAATGAGCAGTTCTTC.

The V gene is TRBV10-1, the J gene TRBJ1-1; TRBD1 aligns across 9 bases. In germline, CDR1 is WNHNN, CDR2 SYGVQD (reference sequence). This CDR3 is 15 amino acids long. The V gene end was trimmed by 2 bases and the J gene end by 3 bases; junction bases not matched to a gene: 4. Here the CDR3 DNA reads TGCGCCAGCAGTGAGGGACAGGGGATCGACACTGAAGCTTTCTTT. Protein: CASSEGQGIDTEAFF.

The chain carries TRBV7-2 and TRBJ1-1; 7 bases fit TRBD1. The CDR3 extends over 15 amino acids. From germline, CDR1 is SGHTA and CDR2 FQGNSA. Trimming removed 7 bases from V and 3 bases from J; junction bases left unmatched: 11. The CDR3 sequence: CASTLTGWADTEAFF. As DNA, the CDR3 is TGTGCCAGCACCCTGACAGGGTGGGCGGACACTGAAGCTTTCTTT.

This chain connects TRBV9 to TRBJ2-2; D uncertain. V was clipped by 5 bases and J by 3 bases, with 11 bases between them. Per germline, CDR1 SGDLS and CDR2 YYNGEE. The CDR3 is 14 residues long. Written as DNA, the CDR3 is TGTGCCAGCAGGTCCGGGTGGGACACCGGGGAGCTGTTTTTT. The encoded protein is CASRSGWDTGELFF. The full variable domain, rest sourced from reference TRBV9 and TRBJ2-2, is DSGVTQTPKHLITATGQRVTLRCSPRSGDLSVYWYQQSLDQGLQFLIQYYNGEERAKGNILERFSAQQFPDLHSELNLSSLELGDSALYFCASRSGWDTGELFFGEGSRLTVL.

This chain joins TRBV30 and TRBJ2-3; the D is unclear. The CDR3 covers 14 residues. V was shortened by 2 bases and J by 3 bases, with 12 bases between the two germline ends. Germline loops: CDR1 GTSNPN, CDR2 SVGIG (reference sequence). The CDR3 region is CAWSYSQPTDTQYF. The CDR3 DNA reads TGTGCCTGGAGTTATTCGCAGCCTACAGATACGCAGTATTTT.

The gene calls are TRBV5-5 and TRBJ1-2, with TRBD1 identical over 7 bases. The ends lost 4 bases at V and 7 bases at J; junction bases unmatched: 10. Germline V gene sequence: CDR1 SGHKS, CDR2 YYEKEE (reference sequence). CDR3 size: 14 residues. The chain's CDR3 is CASSLEPTGIGYTF. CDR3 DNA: TGTGCCAGCAGCCTGGAGCCGACAGGGATTGGCTACACCTTC.

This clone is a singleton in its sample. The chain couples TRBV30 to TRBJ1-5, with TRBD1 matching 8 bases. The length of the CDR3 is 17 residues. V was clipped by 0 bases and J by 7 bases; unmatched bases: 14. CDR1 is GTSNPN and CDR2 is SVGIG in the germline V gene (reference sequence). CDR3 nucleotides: TGTGCCTGGAGTGTAGAGGGGGGCCAGGGGGCTGGACAGCCCCAGCATTTT. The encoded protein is CAWSVEGGQGAGQPQHF. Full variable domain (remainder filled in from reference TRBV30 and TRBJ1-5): SQTIHQWPATLVQPVGSPLSLECTVEGTSNPNLYWYRQAAGRGLQLLFYSVGIGQISSEVPQNLSASRPQDRQFILSSKKLLLSDSGFYLCAWSVEGGQGAGQPQHFGDGTRLSIL.

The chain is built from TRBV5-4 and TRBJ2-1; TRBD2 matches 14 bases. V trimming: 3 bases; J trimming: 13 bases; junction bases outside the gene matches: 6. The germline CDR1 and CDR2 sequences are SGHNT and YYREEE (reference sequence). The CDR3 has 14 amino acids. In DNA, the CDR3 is TGTGCCAGCAGCTCGGGACTAGCGGGAGTAAAACAGTTCTTC. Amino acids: CASSSGLAGVKQFF.

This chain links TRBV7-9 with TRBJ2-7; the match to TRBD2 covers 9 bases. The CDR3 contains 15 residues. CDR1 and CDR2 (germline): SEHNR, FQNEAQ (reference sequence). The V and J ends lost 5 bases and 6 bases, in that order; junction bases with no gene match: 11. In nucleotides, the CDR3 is TGTGCCAGCAGCCCCCGGATTGGTAGCGGGAGCGAGCAGTACTTC. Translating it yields CASSPRIGSGSEQYF.

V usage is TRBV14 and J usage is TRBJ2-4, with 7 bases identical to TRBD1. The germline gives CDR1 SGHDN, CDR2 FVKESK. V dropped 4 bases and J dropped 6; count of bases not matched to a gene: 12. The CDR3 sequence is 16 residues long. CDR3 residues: CASSRNPTGFVNIQYF. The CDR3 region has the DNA TGTGCCAGCAGCCGAAATCCGACAGGGTTTGTAAACATTCAGTACTTC. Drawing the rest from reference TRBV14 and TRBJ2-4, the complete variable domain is EAGVTQFPSHSVIEKGQTVTLRCDPISGHDNLYWYRRVMGKEIKFLLHFVKESKQDESGMPNNRFLAERTGGTYSTLKVQPAELEDSGVYFCASSRNPTGFVNIQYFGAGTRLSVL.

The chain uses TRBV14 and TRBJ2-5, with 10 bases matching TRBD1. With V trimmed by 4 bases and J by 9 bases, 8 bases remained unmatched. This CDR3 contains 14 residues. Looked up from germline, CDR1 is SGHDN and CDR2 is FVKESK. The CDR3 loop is CASSRRDRGLPQYF. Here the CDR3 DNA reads TGTGCCAGCAGCCGCCGGGACAGGGGTTTGCCCCAGTACTTC. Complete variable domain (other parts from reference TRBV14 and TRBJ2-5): EAGVTQFPSHSVIEKGQTVTLRCDPISGHDNLYWYRRVMGKEIKFLLHFVKESKQDESGMPNNRFLAERTGGTYSTLKVQPAELEDSGVYFCASSRRDRGLPQYFGPGTRLLVL.

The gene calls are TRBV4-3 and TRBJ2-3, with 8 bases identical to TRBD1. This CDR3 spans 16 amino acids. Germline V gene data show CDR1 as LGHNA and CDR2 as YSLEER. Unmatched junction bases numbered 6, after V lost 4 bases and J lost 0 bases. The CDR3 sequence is CASSRRTGTSTDTQYF. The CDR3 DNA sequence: TGCGCCAGCAGCCGCCGGACAGGGACTAGCACAGATACGCAGTATTTT.

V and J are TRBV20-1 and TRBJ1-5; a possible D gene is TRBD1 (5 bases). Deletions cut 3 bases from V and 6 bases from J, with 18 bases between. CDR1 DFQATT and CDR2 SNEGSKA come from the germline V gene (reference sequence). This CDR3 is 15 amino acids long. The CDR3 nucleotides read TGCAGTGCTAGTGGGGCTGGGGACGGGCGTCAGCCCCAGCATTTT. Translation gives CSASGAGDGRQPQHF.

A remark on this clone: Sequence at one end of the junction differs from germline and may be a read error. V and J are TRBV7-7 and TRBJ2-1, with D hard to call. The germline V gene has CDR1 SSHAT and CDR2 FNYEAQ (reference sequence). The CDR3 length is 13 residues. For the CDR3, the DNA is TGTGCTAGCAGCTTAGATGTCGGTAATGAGCAGTTCTTC. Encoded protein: CASSLDVGNEQFF.

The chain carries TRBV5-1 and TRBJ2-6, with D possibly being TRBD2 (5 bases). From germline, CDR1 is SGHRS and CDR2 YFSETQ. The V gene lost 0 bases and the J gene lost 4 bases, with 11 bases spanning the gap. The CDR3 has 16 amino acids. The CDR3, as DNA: TGCGCCAGCAGCTTGGAGGCGGGTTTCGGGGCCAACGTCCTGACTTTC. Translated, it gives CASSLEAGFGANVLTF.

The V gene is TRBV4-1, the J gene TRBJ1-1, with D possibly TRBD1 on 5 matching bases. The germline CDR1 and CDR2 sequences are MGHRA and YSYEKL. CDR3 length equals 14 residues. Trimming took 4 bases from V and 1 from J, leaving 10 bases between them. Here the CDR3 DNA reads TGCGCCAGCAGCCCCCAGGACAAGAACACTGAAGCTTTCTTT. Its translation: CASSPQDKNTEAFF.